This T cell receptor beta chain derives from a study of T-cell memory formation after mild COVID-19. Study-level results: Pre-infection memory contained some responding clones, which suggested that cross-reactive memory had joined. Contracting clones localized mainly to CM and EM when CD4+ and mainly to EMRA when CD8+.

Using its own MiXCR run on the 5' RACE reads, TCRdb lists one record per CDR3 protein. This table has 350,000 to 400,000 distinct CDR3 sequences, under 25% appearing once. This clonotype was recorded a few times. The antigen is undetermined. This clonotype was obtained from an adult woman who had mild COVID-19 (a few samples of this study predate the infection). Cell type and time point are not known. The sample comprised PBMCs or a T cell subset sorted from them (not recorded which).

Written as DNA, the CDR3 is TGTGCCAGCAGTGAAGTATCGGGACAGGGAAATGAAAAACTGTTTTTT. It specifies CASSEVSGQGNEKLFF. The chain has TRBV6-1 and TRBJ1-4; TRBD1 matches 9 bases. J lost 5 bases, V lost 1 base, and 5 bases had no gene match. The CDR3 is 16 amino acids. Looked up from germline, CDR1 is MNHNS and CDR2 is SASEGT.